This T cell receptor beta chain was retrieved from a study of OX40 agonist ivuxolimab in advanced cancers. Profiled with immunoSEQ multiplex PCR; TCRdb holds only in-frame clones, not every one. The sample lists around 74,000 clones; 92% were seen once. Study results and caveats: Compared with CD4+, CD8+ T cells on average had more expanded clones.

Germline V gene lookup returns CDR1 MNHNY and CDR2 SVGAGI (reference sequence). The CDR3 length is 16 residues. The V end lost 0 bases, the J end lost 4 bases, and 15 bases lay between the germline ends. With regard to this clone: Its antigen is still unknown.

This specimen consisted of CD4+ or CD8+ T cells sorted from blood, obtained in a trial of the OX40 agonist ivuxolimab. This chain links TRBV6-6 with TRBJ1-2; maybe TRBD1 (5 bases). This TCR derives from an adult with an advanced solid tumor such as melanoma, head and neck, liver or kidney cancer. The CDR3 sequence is CASSYSGTPGFYGYTF. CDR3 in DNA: TGTGCCAGCAGTTACTCCGGGACGCCCGGGTTCTATGGCTACACCTTC.